Listed here are 12 T cell receptor beta chains from one sample, sequenced in a study of post-analysis software for immune sequencing data (dated by TCRdb to between 2014 and 2017). Overall results and qualifications from the work: Four or five TRBV segments, including TRBV5-6, TRBV5-1 and TRBV20-1, were significantly more frequent in patients than controls.

These receptors' antigens are unknown. Libraries were prepared through PCR. Sequencer: Illumina HiSeq 2500. To reduce PCR and sequencing biases, unique molecular identifiers were built into the TCR beta cDNA libraries. TCRdb cleaned the public reads at Q25 with fastp, built clones with MiXCR and kept in-frame beta chains. Identical CDR3 protein sequences are pooled into one entry, listed with their most common genes and DNA. This sample comprises about 680,000 distinct CDR3 sequences, 55% to 60% of them detected only once. The ten largest clones capture about 11% of the sample. Specimen: blood. The receptor set was obtained from a girl aged 2 to 10 with multiple sclerosis.

V usage is TRBV6-1 and J usage is TRBJ2-1; 12 nucleotides line up with TRBD2. Germline CDR1 and CDR2: MNHNS and SASEGT. J gave up 8 bases and V 6 bases, and 11 bases lay outside the gene matches. This CDR3 spans 16 amino acids. The CDR3 DNA sequence: TGTGCCAGCAGGAGGACTAGCGGGGATCCTATCGATGAGCAGTTCTTC. Amino acid sequence: CASRRTSGDPIDEQFF.

V gene TRBV12-3 or TRBV12-4 combines with J gene TRBJ2-5; 7 bases match TRBD2. Germline trimming cut 4 bases from V and 6 bases from J; bases unmatched to any gene: 8. The CDR3 covers 14 residues. CDR3: CASSSTGAGKTQYF. In DNA form, the CDR3 reads TGTGCCAGCAGTTCCACGGGAGCGGGGAAGACCCAGTACTTC.

Comments on this clonotype: One junction end does not reproduce the germline sequence, and a read error may be involved. The chain links TRBV6-1 to TRBJ2-1; 7 bases fit TRBD1. The V gene's germline CDR1 is MNHNS and CDR2 SASEGT. The CDR3 runs 13 residues. CDR3 region: CASPKGAFDERFF. The DNA for the CDR3 is TGTGCCAGCCCGAAGGGGGCCTTCGATGAGCGGTTCTTC.

This clonotype was detected a few times. The gene calls are TRBV10-1 and TRBJ2-1; D could derive from TRBD1 or TRBD2 (5 bases each). Germline V lookup: CDR1 WNHNN, CDR2 SYGVQD (reference sequence). This CDR3 region has 13 residues. V lost 8 bases to trimming and J lost 6 bases, with 14 bases between them. The CDR3, as DNA: TGCGCCAGCTCGGAGGCAGGGACCAATGAGCAGTTCTTC. Encoded protein: CASSEAGTNEQFF.

The CDR3 loop reads CACSYSTDTQYF. Written as DNA, the CDR3 is TGTGCCTGCTCTTATAGCACAGATACGCAGTATTTT. This chain uses TRBV10-3 with TRBJ2-3; D uncertain. Germline values: CDR1 ENHRY, CDR2 SYGVKD. CDR3 length equals 12 residues. Between the trimmed V and J ends, which lost 11 bases and 0 bases, there was a span of 9 bases.

The gene calls are TRBV7-2 and TRBJ1-1; TRBD1 agrees at 8 bases. Looked up from germline, CDR1 is SGHTA and CDR2 is FQGNSA. The CDR3 is 14 residues long. V shed 7 bases and J 4 bases; nucleotides not matched to a gene: 8. DNA of the CDR3: TGTGCCAGCACCCGGACAGGGTCGGGCACTGAAGCTTTCTTT. Its protein is CASTRTGSGTEAFF.

This chain uses TRBV6-6 with TRBJ1-2; tentatively, D is TRBD1 (5 bases). V shed 6 bases and J shed 8 bases, with 13 bases lying between them. The germline V gene encodes CDR1 MNHNY and CDR2 SVGAGI (reference sequence). The CDR3 sequence is 12 residues long. In DNA form, the CDR3 reads TGTGCCAGCAGACCGGGGCCCGAGGGCTACACCTTC. It translates to CASRPGPEGYTF.

CDR3 nucleotide sequence: TGTGCCAGCAGCTTAGGAGAGGGTTGGCAGTTCTTC. This encodes CASSLGEGWQFF. V and J are TRBV7-9 and TRBJ2-1, with D possibly matching TRBD2 (5 bases). This CDR3 spans 12 amino acids. V was clipped by 1 base and J by 12 bases, with 10 bases between them. The germline V gene encodes CDR1 SEHNR and CDR2 FQNEAQ (reference sequence). The full variable domain, completed using reference TRBV7-9 and TRBJ2-1, is DTGVSQNPRHKITKRGQNVTFRCDPISEHNRLYWYRQTLGQGPEFLTYFQNEAQLEKSRLLSDRFSAERPKGSFSTLEIQRTEQGDSAMYLCASSLGEGWQFFGPGTRLTVL.

J is TRBJ2-3 and V is TRBV6-2 or TRBV6-3; D ambiguous. V gave up 6 bases and J gave up 4 bases, with 17 bases separating them. CDR3 length equals 15 residues. Germline loops: CDR1 MNHEY, CDR2 SVGEGT. The CDR3 here is CASRPLGYPSDTQYF. The CDR3 nucleotides are TGTGCCAGCAGGCCGTTGGGGTACCCCTCAGATACGCAGTATTTT.

The rearrangement uses TRBV7-7 and TRBJ2-7; D assignment may be TRBD1 or TRBD2 (5 bases each). The J call is doubtful: the DNA matches TRBJ2-5 better. CDR1 is SSHAT, CDR2 FNYEAQ, per germline (reference sequence). This CDR3 is built from 16 residues. DNA of the CDR3: TGTGCCAGCAGCTTAGGGACTTCTAGGGGTCTCGAGACCCAGTACTTC. This codes for CASSLGTSRGLETQYF.

The chain carries TRBV20-1 and TRBJ2-7; 13 bases map to TRBD2. This CDR3 spans 17 amino acids. With V trimmed by 6 bases and J by 0 bases, 11 bases remained unmatched. Germline V gene lookup returns CDR1 DFQATT and CDR2 SNEGSKA (reference sequence). The CDR3, as DNA: TGCAGTGCGACAGGTGTCGGACTAGCGGGAGTCTCCTACGAGCAGTACTTC. Residues: CSATGVGLAGVSYEQYF.

This clonotype was recorded a few times. V gene TRBV29-1 combines with J gene TRBJ2-5; D is uncertain. V shed 6 bases and J shed 3 bases, with 8 bases lying between them. Germline CDR1 SQVTM, CDR2 ANQGSEA. The CDR3 loop spans 11 amino acids. In DNA, the CDR3 is TGCAGCGTCTGGACCAAAGAGACCCAGTACTTC. Protein sequence: CSVWTKETQYF. Full variable domain (rest looked up from reference TRBV29-1 and TRBJ2-5): SAVISQKPSRDICQRGTSLTIQCQVDSQVTMMFWYRQQPGQSLTLIATANQGSEATYESGFVIDKFPISRPNLTFSTLTVSNMSPEDSSIYLCSVWTKETQYFGPGTRLLVL.